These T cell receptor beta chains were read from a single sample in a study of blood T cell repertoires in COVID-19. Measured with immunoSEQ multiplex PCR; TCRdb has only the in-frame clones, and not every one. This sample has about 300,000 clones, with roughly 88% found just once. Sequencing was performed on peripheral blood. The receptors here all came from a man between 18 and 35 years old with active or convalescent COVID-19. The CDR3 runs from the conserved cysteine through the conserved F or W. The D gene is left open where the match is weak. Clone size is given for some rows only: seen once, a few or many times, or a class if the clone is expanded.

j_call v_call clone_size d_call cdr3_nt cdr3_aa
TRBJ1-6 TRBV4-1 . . TGCGCCAGCAGCCAAGCAGGGGAAGGGAATTCACCCCTCCACTTT CASSQAGEGNSPLHF
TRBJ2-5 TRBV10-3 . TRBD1 TGTGCCATCAGTGAGTCAACAGGGGGTTTAGTCGAGACCCAGTACTTC CAISESTGGLVETQYF
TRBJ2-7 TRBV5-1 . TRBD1 TGCGCCAGCAGCTTGGGTGGACAGGGGTATTACGAGCAGTACTTC CASSLGGQGYYEQYF
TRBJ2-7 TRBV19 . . TGTGCCAGTACCAGTAACTCCTACGAGCAGTACTTC CASTSNSYEQYF
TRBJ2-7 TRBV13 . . TGTGCCAGCAGCTTAGCTCGGGACGAGCAGTACTTC CASSLARDEQYF
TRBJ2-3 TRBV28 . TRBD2 TGTGCCAGCAGCCGTAGCGGGAGAAGCACAGATACGCAGTATTTT CASSRSGRSTDTQYF
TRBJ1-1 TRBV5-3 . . TGTGCCAGAAGCAGTACCAGGGCCTATACTGAAGCTTTCTTT CARSSTRAYTEAFF
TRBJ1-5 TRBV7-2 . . TGTGCCAGCAGCTCAGGGGATAGCAATCAGCCCCAGCATTTT CASSSGDSNQPQHF
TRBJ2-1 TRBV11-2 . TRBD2 TGTGCCAGCAGCTCTTTTGGTAGCGGGGGGGCCTACAATGAGCAGTTCTTC CASSSFGSGGAYNEQFF
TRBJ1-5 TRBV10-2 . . TGCGCCAGCCGAGGGCAGGTTAATCAGCCCCAGCATTTT CASRGQVNQPQHF
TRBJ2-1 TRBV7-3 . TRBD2 TGTGCCAGCAGCTTAAGGGCTAGCGGGGGGAGGTACAATGAGCAGTTCTTC CASSLRASGGRYNEQFF
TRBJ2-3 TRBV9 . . TGTGCCAGCAGCAGAACTAGCACAGATACGCAGTATTTT CASSRTSTDTQYF
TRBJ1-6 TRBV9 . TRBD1 TGTGCCAGCAGCCCTTGGACAGGGGCGAATTCACCCCTCCACTTT CASSPWTGANSPLHF
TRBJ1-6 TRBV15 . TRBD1 TGTGCCACCAGCAGACTGGGACAGGGGGCAAATTCACCCCTCCACTTT CATSRLGQGANSPLHF
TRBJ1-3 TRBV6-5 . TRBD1 TGTGCCAGCAGAGGGACAGGGTTCGGAAACACCATATATTTT CASRGTGFGNTIYF
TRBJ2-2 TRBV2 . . TGTGCCCGTGGGGCGGGGGCAAACACCGGGGAGCTGTTTTTT CARGAGANTGELFF
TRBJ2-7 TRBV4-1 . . TGCGCCAGCAGCCAAGTCGGAGGGTACGAGCAGTACTTC CASSQVGGYEQYF
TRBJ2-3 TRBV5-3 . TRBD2 TGTGCCAGAAGCCCTTGGACTAGCGGGGCTACGACAGATACGCAGTATTTT CARSPWTSGATTDTQYF
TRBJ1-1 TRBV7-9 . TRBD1 TGTGCCAGCAGCGAGCGGGACAGGGGATTGTTGGAAGCTTTCTTT CASSERDRGLLEAFF
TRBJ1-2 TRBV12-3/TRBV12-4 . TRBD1 TGTGCCAGCAGCCGGACAGGAGGGTATGGCTACACCTTC CASSRTGGYGYTF
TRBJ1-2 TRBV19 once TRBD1 TGTGCCAGTAGTATAGACGACAGGGGTAGCTATGGCTACACCTTC CASSIDDRGSYGYTF
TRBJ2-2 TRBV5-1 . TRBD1 TGCGCCAGCAGCTGGGACAGGGGTTCCGGGGAGCTGTTTTTT CASSWDRGSGELFF
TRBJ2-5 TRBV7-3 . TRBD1 TGTGCCAGCAGCGCGACAGGGTTGCTGGAGACCCAGTACTTC CASSATGLLETQYF
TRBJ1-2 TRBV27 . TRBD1 TGTGCCAGCAGTTTCGGCAGGGGGCTTAATGGCTACACCTTC CASSFGRGLNGYTF
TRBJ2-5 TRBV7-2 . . TGTGCCAGCAGCTCCCCAAAAGAGACCCAGTACTTC CASSSPKETQYF
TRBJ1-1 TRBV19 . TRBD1 TGTGCCAGTAGTCCCCGGGACAGGTACACTGAAGCTTTCTTT CASSPRDRYTEAFF
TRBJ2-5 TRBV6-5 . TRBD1 TGTGCCAGCAGTTACTCTACAGGGGTTGAGACCCAGTACTTC CASSYSTGVETQYF
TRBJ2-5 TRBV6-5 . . TGTGCCAGCCGCCTCAGGAGGGTAGAGACCCAGTACTTC CASRLRRVETQYF
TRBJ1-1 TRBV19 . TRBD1 TGTGCCAGTAGTATAGAAACAGGGGCTTACGCGGCAGGTCGAAAAGGGAACACTGAAGCTTTCTTT CASSIETGAYAAGRKGNTEAFF
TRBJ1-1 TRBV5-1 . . TGCGCCAGCAGCCCATCACGGGGGGCGGGGGAAAGTGAAGCTTTCTTT CASSPSRGAGESEAFF
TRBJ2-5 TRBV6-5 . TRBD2 TGTGCCAGCGCGGGGGAAGAAGAGACCCAGTACTTC CASAGEEETQYF
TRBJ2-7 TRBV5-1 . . TGCGCCAGCAGCTTGGAACTTGGCGGCGGGGAGGAGCAGTACTTC CASSLELGGGEEQYF
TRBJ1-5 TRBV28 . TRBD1 TGTGCCAGCAGCCCAGGGGGACAGGGGATGTACCAGCCCCAGCATTTT CASSPGGQGMYQPQHF
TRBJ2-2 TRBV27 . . TGTGCCAGCGCCCGAGGTCTTGGCACCGGGGAGCTGTTTTTT CASARGLGTGELFF
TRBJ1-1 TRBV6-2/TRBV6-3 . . TGTGCCAGCAGTCCCGGGGGATACAACACTGAAGCTTTCTTT CASSPGGYNTEAFF
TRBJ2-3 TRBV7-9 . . TGTGCCAGCAGCTTGACTAGTTTCGCAGATACGCAGTATTTT CASSLTSFADTQYF
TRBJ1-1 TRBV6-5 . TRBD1 TGTGCCAGCAGATCACCGACAGGGGCGAACACTGAAGCTTTCTTT CASRSPTGANTEAFF
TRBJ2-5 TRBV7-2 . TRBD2 TGTGCCAGCAGCCCACTAGCGGGGCGCCAAGAGACCCAGTACTTC CASSPLAGRQETQYF
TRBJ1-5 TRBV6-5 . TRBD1 TGTGCCAGCAGGACAGGGCTTCGGCAGCCCCAGCATTTT CASRTGLRQPQHF
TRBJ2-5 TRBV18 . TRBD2 TGTGCCAGCTCACCACAAGCGGGGGGGTACCAAGAGACCCAGTACTTC CASSPQAGGYQETQYF